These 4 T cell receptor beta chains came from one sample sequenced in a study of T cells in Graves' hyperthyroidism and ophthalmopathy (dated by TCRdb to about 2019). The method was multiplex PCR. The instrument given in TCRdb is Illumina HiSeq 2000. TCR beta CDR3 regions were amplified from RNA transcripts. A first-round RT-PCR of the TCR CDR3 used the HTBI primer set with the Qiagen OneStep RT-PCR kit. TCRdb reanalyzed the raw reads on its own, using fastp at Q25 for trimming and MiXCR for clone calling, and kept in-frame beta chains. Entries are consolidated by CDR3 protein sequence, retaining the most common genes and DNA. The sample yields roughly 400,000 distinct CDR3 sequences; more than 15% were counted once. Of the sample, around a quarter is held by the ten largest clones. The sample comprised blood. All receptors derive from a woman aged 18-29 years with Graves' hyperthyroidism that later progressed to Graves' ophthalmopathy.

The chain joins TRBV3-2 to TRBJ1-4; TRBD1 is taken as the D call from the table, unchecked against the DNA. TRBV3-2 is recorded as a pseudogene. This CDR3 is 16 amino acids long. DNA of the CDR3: TGTGCCAGCAGCCAGTCCGGTCGGGACAGTAATGAAAAACTGTTTTTT. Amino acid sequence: CASSQSGRDSNEKLFF.

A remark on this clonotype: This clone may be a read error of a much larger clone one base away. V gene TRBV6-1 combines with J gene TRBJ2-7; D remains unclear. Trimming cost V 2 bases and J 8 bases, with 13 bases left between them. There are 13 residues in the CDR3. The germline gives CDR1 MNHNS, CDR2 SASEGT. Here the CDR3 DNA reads TGTGCCAGCAGTGAAATGCACCTCCTCAAGCAGTACTTC. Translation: CASSEMHLLKQYF.

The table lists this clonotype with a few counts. The CDR3 coding sequence is TGTGCCAGCAGCTTGCGGGACAGGTACAATGAGCAGTTCTTC. It yields the protein CASSLRDRYNEQFF. The chain uses TRBV5-4 and TRBJ2-1; 8 nucleotides align to TRBD1. J was trimmed by 4 bases and V by 1 base; bases with no gene match: 1. CDR3 length equals 14 residues. Germline V gene lookup returns CDR1 SGHNT and CDR2 YYREEE (reference sequence).

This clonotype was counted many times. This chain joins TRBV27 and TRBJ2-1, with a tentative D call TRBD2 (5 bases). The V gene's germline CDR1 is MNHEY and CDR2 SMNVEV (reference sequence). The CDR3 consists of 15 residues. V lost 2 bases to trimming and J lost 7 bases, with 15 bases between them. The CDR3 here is CASSLVSGLGNEQFF. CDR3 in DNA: TGTGCCAGCAGTTTAGTCAGCGGCCTGGGGAATGAGCAGTTCTTC.